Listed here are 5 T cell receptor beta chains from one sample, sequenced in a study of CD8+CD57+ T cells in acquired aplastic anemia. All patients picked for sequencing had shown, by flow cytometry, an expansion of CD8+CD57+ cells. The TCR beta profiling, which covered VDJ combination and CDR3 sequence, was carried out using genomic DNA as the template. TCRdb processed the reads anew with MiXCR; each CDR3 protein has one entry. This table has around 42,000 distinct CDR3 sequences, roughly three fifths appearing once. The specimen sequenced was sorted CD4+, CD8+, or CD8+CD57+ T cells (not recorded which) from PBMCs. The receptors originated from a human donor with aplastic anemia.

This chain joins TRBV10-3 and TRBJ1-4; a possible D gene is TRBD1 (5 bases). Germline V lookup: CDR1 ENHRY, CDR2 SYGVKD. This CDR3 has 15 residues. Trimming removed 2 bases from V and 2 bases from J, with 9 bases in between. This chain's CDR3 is CAISEQGTTNEKLFF. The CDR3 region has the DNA TGTGCCATCAGTGAGCAGGGAACGACTAATGAAAAACTGTTTTTT.

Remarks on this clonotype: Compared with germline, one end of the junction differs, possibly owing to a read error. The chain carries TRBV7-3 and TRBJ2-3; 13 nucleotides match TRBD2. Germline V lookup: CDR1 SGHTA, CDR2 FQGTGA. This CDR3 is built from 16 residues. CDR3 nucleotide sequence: TGTGTCAGCAGCCCACTAGCGGGGGGGGCGGGAGATACGCAGTATTTT. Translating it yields CVSSPLAGGAGDTQYF.

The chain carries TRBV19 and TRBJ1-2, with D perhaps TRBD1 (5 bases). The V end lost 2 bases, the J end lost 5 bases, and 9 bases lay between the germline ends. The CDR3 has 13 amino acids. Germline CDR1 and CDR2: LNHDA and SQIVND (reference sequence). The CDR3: CASSITGGYGYTF. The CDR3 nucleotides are TGTGCCAGTAGTATAACAGGCGGGTATGGCTACACCTTC.

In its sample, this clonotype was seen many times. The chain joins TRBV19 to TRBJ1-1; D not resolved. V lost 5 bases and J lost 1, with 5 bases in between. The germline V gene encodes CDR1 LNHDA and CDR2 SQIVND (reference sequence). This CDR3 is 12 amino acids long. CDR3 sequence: CASSLGNTEAFF. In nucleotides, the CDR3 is TGTGCCAGTAGTCTGGGGAACACTGAAGCTTTCTTT.

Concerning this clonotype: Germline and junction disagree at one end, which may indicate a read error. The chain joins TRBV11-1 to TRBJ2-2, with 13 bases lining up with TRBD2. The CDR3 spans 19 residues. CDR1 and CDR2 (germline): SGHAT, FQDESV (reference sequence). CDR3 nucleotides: TGTACCAGCAGCTTTATCGGGACTAGCGGGATTTTGAACACCGGGGAGCTGTTTTTT. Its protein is CTSSFIGTSGILNTGELFF.